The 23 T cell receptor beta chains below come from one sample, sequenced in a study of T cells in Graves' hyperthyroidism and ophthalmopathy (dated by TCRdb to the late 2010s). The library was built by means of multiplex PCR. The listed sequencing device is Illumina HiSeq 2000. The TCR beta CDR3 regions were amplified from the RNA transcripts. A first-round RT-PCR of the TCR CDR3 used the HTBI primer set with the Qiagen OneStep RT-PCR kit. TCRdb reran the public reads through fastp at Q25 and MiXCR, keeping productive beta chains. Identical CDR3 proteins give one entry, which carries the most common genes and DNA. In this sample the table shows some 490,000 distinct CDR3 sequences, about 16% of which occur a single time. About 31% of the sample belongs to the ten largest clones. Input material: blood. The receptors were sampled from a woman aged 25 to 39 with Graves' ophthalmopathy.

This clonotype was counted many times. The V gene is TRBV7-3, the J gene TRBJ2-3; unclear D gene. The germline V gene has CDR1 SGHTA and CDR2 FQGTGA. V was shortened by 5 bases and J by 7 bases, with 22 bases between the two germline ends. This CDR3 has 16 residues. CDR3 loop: CASSPAVELLGNTQYF. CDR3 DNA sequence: TGTGCCAGCAGCCCCGCTGTAGAATTGCTTGGGAATACGCAGTATTTT. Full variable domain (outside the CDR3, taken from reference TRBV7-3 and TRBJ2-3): GAGVSQTPSNKVTEKGKYVELRCDPISGHTALYWYRQSLGQGPEFLIYFQGTGAADDSGLPNDRFFAVRPEGSVSTLKIQRTERGDSAVYLCASSPAVELLGNTQYFGPGTRLTVL.

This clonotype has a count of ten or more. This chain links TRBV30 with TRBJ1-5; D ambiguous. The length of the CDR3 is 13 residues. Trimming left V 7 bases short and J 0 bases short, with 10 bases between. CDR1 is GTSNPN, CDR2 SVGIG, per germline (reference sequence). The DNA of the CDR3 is TGTGCCTTGGACGTTAATAGCAATCAGCCCCAGCATTTT. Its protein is CALDVNSNQPQHF.

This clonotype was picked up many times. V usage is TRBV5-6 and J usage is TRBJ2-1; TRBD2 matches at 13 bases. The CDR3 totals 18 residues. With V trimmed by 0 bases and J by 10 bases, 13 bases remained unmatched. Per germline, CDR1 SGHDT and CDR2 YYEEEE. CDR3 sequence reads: CASSLETVGLAGDGEQFF. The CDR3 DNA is TGTGCCAGCAGCTTGGAAACGGTAGGACTAGCGGGAGATGGGGAGCAGTTCTTC.

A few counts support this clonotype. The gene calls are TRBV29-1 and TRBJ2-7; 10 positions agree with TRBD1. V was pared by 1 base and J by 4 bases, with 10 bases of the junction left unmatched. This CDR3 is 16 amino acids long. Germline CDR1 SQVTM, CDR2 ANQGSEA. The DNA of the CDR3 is TGCAGCGTTGAAGGGGGGCCGGGACAGGGGATGTACGAGCAGTACTTC. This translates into CSVEGGPGQGMYEQYF.

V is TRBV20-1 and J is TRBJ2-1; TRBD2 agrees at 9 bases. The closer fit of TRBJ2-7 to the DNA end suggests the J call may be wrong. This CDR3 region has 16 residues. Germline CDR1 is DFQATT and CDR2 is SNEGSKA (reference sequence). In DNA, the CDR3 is TGCACCACCGGAAGGGCGGGAGGGCCTTCGTACAATGAGCAGTACTTC. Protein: CTTGRAGGPSYNEQYF.

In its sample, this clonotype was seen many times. The CDR3 DNA follows: TGTGCCAGCAGTCCGAGTGGGTCCGGGGAGCTGTTTTTT. This encodes CASSPSGSGELFF. This rearrangement joins TRBV12-3 or TRBV12-4 to TRBJ2-2; D unclear. The CDR3 consists of 13 residues. Deletions cut 5 bases from V and 6 bases from J, with 10 bases between.

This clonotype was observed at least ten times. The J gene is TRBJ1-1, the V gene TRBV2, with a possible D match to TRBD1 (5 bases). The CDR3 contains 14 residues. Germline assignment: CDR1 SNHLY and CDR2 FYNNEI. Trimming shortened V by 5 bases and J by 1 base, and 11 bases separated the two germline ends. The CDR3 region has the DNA TGTGCCAGCAGTAAGGGACCGGCGAACACTGAAGCTTTCTTT. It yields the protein CASSKGPANTEAFF. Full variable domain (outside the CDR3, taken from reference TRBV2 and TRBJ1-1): EPEVTQTPSHQVTQMGQEVILRCVPISNHLYFYWYRQILGQKVEFLVSFYNNEISEKSEIFDDQFSVERPDGSNFTLKIRSTKLEDSAMYFCASSKGPANTEAFFGQGTRLTVV.

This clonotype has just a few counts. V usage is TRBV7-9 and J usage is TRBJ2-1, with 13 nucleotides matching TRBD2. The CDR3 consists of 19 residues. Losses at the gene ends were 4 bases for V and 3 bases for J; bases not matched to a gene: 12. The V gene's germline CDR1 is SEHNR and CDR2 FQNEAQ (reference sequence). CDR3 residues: CASSSPPRLAGGIYNEQFF. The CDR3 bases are TGTGCCAGCAGCTCACCCCCCCGACTAGCGGGAGGTATCTACAATGAGCAGTTCTTC.

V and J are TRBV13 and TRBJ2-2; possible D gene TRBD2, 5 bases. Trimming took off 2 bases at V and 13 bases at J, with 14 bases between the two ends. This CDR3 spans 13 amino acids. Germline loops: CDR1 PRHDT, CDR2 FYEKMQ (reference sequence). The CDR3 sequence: CASSLRGVSVLFF. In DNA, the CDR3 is TGTGCCAGCAGCTTACGGGGAGTCTCTGTGCTGTTTTTT.

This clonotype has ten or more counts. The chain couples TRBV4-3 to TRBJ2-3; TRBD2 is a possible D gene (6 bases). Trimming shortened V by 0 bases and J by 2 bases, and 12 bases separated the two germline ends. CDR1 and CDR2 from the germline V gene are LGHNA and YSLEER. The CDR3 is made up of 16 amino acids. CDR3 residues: CASSQDGWTTTDTQYF. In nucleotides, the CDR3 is TGCGCCAGCAGCCAAGATGGTTGGACTACCACAGATACGCAGTATTTT.

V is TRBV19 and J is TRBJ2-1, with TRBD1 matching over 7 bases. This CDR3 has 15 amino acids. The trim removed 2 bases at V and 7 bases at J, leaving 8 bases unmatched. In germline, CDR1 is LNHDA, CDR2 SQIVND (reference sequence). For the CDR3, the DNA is TGTGCCAGTAGTATAATCGGGCAGGGGGAGAATGAGCAGTTCTTC. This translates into CASSIIGQGENEQFF.

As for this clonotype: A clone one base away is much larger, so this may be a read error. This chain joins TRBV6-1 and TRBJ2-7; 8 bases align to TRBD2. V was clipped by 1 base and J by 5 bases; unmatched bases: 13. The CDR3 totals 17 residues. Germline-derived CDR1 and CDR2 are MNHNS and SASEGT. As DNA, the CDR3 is TGTGCCAGCAGTGAAGGTTCAAGCGGGAGTCATACTAACGAGCAGTACTTC. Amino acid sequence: CASSEGSSGSHTNEQYF.

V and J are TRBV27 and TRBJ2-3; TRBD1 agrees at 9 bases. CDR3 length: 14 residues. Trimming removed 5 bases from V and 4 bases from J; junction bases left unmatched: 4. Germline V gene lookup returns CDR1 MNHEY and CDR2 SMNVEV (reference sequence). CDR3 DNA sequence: TGTGCCAGCAGTCCGGACAGGGGCGCAGATACGCAGTATTTT. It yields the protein CASSPDRGADTQYF.

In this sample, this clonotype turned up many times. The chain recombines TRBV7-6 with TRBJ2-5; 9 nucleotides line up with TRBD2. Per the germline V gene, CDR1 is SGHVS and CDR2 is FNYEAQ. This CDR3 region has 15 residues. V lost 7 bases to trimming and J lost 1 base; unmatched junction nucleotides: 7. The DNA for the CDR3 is TGTGCCAGCACCCTCGGACTAGCGACCCAAGAGACCCAGTACTTC. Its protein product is CASTLGLATQETQYF.

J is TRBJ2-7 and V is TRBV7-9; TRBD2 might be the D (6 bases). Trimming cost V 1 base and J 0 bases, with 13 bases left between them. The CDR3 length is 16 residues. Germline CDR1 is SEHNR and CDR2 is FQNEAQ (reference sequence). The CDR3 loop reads CASSLVTGTHSYEQYF. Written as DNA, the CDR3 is TGTGCCAGCAGCTTAGTGACCGGGACTCACTCCTACGAGCAGTACTTC. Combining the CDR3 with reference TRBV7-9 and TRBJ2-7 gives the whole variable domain DTGVSQNPRHKITKRGQNVTFRCDPISEHNRLYWYRQTLGQGPEFLTYFQNEAQLEKSRLLSDRFSAERPKGSFSTLEIQRTEQGDSAMYLCASSLVTGTHSYEQYFGPGTRLTVT.

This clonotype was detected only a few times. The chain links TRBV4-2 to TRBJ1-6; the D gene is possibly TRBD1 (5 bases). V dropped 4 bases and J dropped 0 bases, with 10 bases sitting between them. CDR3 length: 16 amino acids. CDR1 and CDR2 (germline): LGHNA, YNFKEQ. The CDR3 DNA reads TGTGCCAGCAGCCGAGGGACTGGCTCCTATAATTCACCCCTCCACTTT. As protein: CASSRGTGSYNSPLHF.

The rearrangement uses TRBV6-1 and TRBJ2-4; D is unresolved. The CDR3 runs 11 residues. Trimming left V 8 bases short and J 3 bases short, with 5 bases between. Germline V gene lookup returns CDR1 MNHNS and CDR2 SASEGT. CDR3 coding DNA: TGTGCCAGCGCTGACAAAAACATTCAGTACTTC. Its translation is CASADKNIQYF.

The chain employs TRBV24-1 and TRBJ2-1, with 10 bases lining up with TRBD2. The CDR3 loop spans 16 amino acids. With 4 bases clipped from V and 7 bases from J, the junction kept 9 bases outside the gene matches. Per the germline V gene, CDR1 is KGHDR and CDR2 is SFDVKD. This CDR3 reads CATSEPAGGVRNEQFF. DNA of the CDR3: TGTGCCACCAGTGAGCCAGCGGGAGGGGTTAGGAATGAGCAGTTCTTC.

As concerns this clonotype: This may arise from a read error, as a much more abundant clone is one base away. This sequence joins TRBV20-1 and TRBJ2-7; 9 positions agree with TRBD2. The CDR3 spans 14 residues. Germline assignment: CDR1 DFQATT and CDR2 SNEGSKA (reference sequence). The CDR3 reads CGALGLAGSGEQYF. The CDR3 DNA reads TGCGGTGCTCTAGGGCTAGCGGGATCGGGGGAGCAGTACTTC.

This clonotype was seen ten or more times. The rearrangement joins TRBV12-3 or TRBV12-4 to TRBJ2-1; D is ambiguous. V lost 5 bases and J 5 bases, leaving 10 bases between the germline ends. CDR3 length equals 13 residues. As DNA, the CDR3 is TGTGCCAGCAGTACGATATACAACAATGAGCAGTTCTTC. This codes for CASSTIYNNEQFF.

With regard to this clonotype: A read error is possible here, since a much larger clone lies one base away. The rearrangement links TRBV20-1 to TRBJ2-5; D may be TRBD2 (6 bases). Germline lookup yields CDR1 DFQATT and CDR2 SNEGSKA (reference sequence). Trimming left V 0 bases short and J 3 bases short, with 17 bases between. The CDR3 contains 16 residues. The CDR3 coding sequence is TGCAGTGCTAGAGATTCTGGACGGGGGTCCGAAGAGACCCAGTACTTC. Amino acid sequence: CSARDSGRGSEETQYF.

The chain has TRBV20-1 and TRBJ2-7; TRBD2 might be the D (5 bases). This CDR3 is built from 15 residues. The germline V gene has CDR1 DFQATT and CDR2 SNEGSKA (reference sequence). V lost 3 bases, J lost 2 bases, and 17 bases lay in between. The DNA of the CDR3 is TGCAGTGCTAGCCCCGGGATGACGCCGACCTACGAGCAGTACTTC. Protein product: CSASPGMTPTYEQYF.

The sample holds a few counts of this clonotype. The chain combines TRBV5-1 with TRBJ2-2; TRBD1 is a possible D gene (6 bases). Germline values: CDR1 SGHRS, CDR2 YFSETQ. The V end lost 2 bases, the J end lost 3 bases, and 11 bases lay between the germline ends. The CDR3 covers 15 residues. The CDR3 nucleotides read TGCGCCAGCAGCTTCAGGGGAGCGGACACCGGGGAGCTGTTTTTT. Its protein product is CASSFRGADTGELFF.